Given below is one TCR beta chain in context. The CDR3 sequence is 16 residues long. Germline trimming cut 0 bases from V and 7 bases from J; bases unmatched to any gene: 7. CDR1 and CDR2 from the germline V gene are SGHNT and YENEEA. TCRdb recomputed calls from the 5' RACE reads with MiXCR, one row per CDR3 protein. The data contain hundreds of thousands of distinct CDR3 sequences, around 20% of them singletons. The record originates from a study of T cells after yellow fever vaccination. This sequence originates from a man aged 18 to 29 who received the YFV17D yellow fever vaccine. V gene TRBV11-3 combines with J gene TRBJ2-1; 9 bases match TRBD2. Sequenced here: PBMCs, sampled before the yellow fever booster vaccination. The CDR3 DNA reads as TGTGCCAGCAGCTTAGACGGGGCGGGGGGGCTGAATGAGCAGTTCTTC. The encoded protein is CASSLDGAGGLNEQFF.